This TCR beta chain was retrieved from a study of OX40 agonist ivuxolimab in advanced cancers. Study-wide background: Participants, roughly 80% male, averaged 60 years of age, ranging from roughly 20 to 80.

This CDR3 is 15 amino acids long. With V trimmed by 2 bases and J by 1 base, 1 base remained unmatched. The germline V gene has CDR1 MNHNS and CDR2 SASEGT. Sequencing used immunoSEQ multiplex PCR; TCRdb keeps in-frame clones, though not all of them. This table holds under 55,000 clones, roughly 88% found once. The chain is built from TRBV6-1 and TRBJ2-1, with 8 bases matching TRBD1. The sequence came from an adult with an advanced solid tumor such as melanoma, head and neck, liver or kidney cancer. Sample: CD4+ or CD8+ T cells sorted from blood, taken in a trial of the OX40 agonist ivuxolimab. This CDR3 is CASSEQGASYNEQFF. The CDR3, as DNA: TGTGCCAGCAGTGAACAGGGGGCGTCCTACAATGAGCAGTTCTTC.